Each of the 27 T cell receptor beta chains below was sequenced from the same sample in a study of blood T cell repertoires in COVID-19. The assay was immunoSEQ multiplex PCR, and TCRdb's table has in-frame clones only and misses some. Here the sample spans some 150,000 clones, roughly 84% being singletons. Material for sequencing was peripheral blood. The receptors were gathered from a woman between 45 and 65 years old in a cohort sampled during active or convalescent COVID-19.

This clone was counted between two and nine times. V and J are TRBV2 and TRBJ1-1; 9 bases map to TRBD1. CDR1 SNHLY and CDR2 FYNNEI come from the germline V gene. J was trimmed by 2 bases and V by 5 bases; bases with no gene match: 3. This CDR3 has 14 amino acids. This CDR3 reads CASSWDRENTEAFF. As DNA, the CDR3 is TGTGCCAGCAGTTGGGACAGGGAAAACACTGAAGCTTTCTTT.

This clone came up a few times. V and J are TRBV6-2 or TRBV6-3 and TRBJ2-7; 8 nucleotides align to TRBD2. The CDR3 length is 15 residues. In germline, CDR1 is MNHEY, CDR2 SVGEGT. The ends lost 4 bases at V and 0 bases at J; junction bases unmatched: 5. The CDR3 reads CASSFSSGGSYEQYF. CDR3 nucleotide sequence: TGTGCCAGCAGTTTCTCAAGCGGGGGCTCCTACGAGCAGTACTTC.

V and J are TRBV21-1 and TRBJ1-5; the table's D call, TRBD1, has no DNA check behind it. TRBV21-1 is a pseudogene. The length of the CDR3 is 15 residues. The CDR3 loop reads CASSKEDRVNQPQHF. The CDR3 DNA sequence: TGTGCCAGCAGCAAGGAGGACAGGGTCAATCAGCCCCAGCATTTT.

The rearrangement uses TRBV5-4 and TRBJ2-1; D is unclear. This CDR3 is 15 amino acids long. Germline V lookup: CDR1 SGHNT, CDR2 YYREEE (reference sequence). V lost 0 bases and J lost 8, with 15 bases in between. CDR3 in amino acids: CASSLDFGPQDEQFF. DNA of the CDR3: TGTGCCAGCAGCTTGGATTTCGGCCCCCAGGATGAGCAGTTCTTC. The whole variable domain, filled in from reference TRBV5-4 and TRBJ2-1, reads ETGVTQSPTHLIKTRGQQVTLRCSSQSGHNTVSWYQQALGQGPQFIFQYYREEENGRGNFPPRFSGLQFPNYSSELNVNALELDDSALYLCASSLDFGPQDEQFFGPGTRLTVL.

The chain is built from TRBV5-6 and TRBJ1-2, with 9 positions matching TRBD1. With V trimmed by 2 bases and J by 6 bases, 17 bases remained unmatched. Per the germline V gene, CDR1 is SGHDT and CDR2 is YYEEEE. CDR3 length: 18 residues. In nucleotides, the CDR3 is TGTGCCAGCAGCTTTATAGTTAGGACAGGGGTTCTCTGGGATGGCTACACCTTC. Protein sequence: CASSFIVRTGVLWDGYTF.

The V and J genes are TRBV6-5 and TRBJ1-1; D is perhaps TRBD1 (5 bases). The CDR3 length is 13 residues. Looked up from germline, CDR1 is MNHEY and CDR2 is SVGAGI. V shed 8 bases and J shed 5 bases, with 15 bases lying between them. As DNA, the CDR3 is TGTGCCAGCCAAAGGTCGGGGGGGACTGAAGCTTTCTTT. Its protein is CASQRSGGTEAFF.

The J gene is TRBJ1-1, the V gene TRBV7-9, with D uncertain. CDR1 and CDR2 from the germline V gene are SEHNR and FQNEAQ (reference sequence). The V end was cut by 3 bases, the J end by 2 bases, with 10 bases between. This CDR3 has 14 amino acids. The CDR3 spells CASSLSSDNTEAFF. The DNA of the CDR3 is TGTGCCAGCAGCTTGAGTTCCGATAACACTGAAGCTTTCTTT.

The CDR3, as DNA: TGTGCCAGCAGCCAAAGGGTGGGGGCGCGGCAGCCCCAGCATTTT. Its translation: CASSQRVGARQPQHF. The chain couples TRBV3-1 (or the pseudogene TRBV3-2) to TRBJ1-5; maybe TRBD1 (6 bases). CDR1 is LGHDT, CDR2 YNNKEL, per germline (reference sequence). The CDR3 runs 15 residues. The ends were cut back, 2 bases at V and 7 bases at J, with 15 bases in the middle.

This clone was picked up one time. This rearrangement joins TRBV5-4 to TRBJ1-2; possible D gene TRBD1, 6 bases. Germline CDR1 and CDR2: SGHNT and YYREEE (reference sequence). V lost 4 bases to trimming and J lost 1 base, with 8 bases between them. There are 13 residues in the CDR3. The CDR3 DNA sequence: TGTGCCAGCAGCCCGGACAGTAACTATGGCTACACCTTC. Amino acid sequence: CASSPDSNYGYTF.

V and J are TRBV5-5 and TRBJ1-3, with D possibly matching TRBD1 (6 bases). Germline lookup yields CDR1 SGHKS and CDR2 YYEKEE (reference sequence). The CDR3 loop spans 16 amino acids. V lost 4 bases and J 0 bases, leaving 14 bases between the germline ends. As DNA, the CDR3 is TGTGCCAGCAGCCGCCAGGGGTCGATCTCTGGAAACACCATATATTTT. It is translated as CASSRQGSISGNTIYF.

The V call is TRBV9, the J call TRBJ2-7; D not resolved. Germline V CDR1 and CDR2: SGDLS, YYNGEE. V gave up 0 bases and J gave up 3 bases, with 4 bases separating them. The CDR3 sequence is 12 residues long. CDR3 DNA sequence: TGTGCCAGCAGCGTAGACAGCTACGAGCAGTACTTC. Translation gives CASSVDSYEQYF.

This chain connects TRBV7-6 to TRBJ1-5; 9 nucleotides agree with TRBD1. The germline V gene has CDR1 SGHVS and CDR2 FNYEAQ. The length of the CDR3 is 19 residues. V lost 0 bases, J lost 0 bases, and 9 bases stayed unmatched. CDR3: CASSLAADRGGYSNQPQHF. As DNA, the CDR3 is TGTGCCAGCAGCTTAGCCGCGGACAGGGGCGGGTATAGCAATCAGCCCCAGCATTTT. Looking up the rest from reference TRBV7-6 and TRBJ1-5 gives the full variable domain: GAGVSQSPRYKVTKRGQDVALRCDPISGHVSLYWYRQALGQGPEFLTYFNYEAQQDKSGLPNDRFSAERPEGSISTLTIQRTEQRDSAMYRCASSLAADRGGYSNQPQHFGDGTRLSIL.

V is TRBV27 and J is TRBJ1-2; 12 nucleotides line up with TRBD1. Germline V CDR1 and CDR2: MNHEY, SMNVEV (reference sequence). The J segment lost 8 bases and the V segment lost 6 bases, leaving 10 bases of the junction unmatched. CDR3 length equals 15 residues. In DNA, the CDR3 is TGTGCCAGCAGATCACTGGGACAGGGGGCCGACGGCTACACCTTC. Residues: CASRSLGQGADGYTF.

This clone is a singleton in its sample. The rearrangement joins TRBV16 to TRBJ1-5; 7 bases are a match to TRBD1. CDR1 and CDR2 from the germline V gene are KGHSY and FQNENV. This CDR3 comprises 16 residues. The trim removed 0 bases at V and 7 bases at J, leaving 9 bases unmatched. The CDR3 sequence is CASSQSAGGSGQPQHF. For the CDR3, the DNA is TGTGCCAGCAGCCAATCCGCAGGGGGATCGGGACAGCCCCAGCATTTT.

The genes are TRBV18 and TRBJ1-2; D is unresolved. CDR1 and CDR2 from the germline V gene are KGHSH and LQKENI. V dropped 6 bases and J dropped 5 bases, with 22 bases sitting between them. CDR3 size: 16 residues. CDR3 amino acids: CASSRQAVGRWYGYTF. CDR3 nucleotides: TGTGCCAGCTCTCGTCAAGCGGTGGGCAGGTGGTATGGCTACACCTTC.

CDR3 sequence reads: CASSSSWQGGTEAFF. The CDR3 DNA is TGTGCCAGCTCATCGTCGTGGCAGGGGGGAACTGAAGCTTTCTTT. The rearrangement uses TRBV18 and TRBJ1-1; TRBD1 agrees at 7 bases. The CDR3 length is 15 residues. V dropped 5 bases and J dropped 5; count of bases not matched to a gene: 11. Germline CDR1 reads KGHSH; CDR2 reads LQKENI.

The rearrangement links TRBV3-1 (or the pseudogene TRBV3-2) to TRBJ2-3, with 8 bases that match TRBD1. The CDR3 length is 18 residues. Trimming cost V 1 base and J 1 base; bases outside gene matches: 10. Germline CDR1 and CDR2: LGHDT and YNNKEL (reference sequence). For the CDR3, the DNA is TGTGCCAGCAGCCAAGTACTACTTGGGACAGGAGGCACAGATACGCAGTATTTT. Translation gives CASSQVLLGTGGTDTQYF.

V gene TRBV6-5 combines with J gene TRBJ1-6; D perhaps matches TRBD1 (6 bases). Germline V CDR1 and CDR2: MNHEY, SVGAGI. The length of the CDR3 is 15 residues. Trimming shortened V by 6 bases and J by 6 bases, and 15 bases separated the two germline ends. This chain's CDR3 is CASRRDTLRNSPLHF. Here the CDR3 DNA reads TGTGCCAGCAGGAGGGACACTCTCCGTAATTCACCCCTCCACTTT.

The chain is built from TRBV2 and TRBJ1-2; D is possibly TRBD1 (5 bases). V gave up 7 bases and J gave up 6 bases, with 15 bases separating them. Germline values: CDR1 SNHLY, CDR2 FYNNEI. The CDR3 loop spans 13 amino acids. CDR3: CASKEGVGDGYTF. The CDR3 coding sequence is TGTGCCAGCAAGGAAGGGGTCGGCGATGGCTACACCTTC.

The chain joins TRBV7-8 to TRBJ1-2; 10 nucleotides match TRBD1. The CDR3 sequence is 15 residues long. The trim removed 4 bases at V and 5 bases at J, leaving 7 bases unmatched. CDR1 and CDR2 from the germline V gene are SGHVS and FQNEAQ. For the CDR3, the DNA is TGTGCCAGCAGCTCCAGGACAGGGGGATCTTATGGCTACACCTTC. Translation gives CASSSRTGGSYGYTF.

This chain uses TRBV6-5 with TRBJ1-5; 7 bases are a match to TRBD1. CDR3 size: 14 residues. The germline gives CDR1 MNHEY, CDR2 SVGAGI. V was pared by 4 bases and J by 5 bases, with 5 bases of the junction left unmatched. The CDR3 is CASSLDRRDQPQHF. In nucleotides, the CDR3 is TGTGCCAGCAGTTTGGACAGGCGGGATCAGCCCCAGCATTTT.

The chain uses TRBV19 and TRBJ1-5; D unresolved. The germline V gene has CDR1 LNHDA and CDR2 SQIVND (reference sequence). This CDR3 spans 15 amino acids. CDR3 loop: CAIPGERAADQPQHF. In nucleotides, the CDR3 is TGTGCGATCCCCGGGGAAAGGGCCGCGGATCAGCCCCAGCATTTT. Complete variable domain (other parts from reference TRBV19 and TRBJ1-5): DGGITQSPKYLFRKEGQNVTLSCEQNLNHDAMYWYRQDPGQGLRLIYYSQIVNDFQKGDIAEGYSVSREKKESFPLTVTSAQKNPTAFYLCAIPGERAADQPQHFGDGTRLSIL.

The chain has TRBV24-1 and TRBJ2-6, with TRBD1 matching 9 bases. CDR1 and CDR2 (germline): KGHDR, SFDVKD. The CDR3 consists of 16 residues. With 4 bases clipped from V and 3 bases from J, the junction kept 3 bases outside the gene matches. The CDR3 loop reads CATSEGQGSGANVLTF. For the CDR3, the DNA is TGTGCCACCAGTGAGGGACAGGGTAGTGGGGCCAACGTCCTGACTTTC.

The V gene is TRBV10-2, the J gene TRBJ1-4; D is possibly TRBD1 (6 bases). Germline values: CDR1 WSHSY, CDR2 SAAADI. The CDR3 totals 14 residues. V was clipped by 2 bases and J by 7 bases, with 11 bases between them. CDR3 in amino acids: CASSELGGVEKLFF. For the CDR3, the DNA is TGCGCCAGCAGTGAGCTAGGGGGTGTTGAAAAACTGTTTTTT.

CDR3 DNA: TGTGCCAGCAGCCTAGGGGGGCAGGGGGCGCCTGAGACCCAGTACTTC. Translating gives CASSLGGQGAPETQYF. The chain recombines TRBV11-3 with TRBJ2-5; TRBD1 matches at 8 bases. The trim removed 5 bases at V and 5 bases at J, leaving 13 bases unmatched. The CDR3 extends over 16 amino acids. Germline V lookup: CDR1 SGHNT, CDR2 YENEEA.

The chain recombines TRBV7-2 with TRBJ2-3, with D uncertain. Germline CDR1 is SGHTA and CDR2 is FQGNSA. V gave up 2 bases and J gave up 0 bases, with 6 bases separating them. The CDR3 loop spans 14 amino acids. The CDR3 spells CASSLIHSTDTQYF. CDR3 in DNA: TGTGCCAGCAGCTTAATACATAGCACAGATACGCAGTATTTT.

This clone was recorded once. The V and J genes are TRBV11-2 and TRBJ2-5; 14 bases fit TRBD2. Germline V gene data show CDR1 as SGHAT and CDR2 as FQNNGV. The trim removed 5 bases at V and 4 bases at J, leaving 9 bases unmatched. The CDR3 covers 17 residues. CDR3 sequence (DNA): TGTGCCAGCAGCCCCGGCCGGACTAGCGGGGGGTTAGAGACCCAGTACTTC. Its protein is CASSPGRTSGGLETQYF.